This T cell receptor (beta chain) was found in a study of cytomegalovirus exposure and HLA in healthy donors. Study conclusions and caveats: Presence/absence analyses supposed approximately even sequencing depth among donors.

The PCR employed 60 Vbeta primers together with 13 Jbeta primers. Profiled with immunoSEQ multiplex PCR; TCRdb holds only in-frame clones, not every one. The table records 95,000 to 150,000 clones, around 66% of them present only once. CDR3 length: 14 residues. The V gene lost 4 bases and the J gene lost 4 bases, with 10 bases spanning the gap. Germline CDR1 and CDR2: MNHEY and SMNVEV (reference sequence). Of note for this clone: Its antigen is undetermined.

The TCR comes from a woman aged 40 to 49 in good health and CMV-seropositive. The specimen sequenced was PBMCs. V gene TRBV27 combines with J gene TRBJ2-2, with D perhaps matching TRBD1 (6 bases). The CDR3 here is CASSSDRITGELFF. CDR3 coding DNA: TGTGCCAGCAGTTCTGACAGGATCACCGGGGAGCTGTTTTTT.